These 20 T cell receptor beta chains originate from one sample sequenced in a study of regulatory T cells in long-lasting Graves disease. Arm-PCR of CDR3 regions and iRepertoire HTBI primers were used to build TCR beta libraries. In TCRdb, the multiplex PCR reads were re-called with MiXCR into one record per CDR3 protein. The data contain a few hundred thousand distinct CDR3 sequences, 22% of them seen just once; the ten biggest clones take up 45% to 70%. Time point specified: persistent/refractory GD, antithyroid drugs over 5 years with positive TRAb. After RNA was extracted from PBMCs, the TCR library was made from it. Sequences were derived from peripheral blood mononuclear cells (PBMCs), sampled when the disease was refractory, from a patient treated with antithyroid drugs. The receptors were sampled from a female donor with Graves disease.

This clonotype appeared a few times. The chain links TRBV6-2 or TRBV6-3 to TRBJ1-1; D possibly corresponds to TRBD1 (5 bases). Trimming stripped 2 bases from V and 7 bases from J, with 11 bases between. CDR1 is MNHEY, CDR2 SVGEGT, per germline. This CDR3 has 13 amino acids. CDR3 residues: CASSYLITGEAFF. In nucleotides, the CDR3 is TGTGCCAGCAGTTACCTAATTACAGGTGAAGCTTTCTTT.

The CDR3 is CASSLVVAPYEQYF. DNA for the CDR3: TGTGCCAGCAGCTTAGTCGTCGCCCCCTACGAGCAGTACTTC. The J gene is TRBJ2-7, the V gene TRBV7-9; no clear D gene. Trimming cost V 1 base and J 2 bases, with 9 bases left between them. The germline CDR1 and CDR2 sequences are SEHNR and FQNEAQ (reference sequence). This CDR3 spans 14 amino acids.

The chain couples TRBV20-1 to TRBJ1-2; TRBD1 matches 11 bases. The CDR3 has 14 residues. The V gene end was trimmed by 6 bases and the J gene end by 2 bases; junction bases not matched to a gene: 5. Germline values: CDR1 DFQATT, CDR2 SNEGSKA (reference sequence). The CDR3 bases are TGCAGTGCCGGACAGGGGGCGGCAAACTATGGCTACACCTTC. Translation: CSAGQGAANYGYTF.

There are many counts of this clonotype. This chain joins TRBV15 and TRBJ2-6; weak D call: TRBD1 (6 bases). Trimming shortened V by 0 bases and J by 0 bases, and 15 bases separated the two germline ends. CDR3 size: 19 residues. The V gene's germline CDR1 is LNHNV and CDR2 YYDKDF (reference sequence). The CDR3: CATSRDLAGATSGANVLTF. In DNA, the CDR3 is TGTGCCACCAGCAGAGATCTGGCAGGGGCAACCTCTGGGGCCAACGTCCTGACTTTC.

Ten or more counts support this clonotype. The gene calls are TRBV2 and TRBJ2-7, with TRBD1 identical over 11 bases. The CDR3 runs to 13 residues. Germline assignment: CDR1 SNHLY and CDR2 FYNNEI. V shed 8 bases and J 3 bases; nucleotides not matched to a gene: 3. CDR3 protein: CASGDRGSYEQYF. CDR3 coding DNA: TGTGCCAGCGGGGACAGGGGGAGCTACGAGCAGTACTTC.

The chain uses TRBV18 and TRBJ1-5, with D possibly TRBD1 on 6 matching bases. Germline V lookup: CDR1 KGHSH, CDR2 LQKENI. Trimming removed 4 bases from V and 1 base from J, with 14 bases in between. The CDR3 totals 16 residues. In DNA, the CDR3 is TGTGCCAGCTCACGATGGGGGCCCGAGAGCAATCAGCCCCAGCATTTT. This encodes CASSRWGPESNQPQHF.

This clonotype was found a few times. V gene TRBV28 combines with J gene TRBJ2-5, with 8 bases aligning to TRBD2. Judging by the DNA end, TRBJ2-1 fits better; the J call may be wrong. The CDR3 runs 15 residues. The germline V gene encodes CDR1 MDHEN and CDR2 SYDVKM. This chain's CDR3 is CASRPTSGVGNEQFF. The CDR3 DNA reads TGTGCCAGCAGACCAACTAGCGGCGTGGGGAATGAGCAGTTCTTC.

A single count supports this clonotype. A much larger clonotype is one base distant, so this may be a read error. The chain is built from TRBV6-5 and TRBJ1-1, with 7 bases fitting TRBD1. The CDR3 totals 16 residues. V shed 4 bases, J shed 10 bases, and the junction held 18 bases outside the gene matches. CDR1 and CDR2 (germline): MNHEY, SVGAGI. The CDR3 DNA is TGTGCCAGCAGTTCACCACGGGCAGGGGGGGAAGAGAGAGCTTTCTTT. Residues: CASSSPRAGGEERAFF.

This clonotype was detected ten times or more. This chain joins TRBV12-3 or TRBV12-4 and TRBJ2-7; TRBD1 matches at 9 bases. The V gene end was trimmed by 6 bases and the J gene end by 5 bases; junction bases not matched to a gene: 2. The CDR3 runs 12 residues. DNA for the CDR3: TGTGCCAGCAGGGGGGACAGGGACGAGCAGTACTTC. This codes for CASRGDRDEQYF.

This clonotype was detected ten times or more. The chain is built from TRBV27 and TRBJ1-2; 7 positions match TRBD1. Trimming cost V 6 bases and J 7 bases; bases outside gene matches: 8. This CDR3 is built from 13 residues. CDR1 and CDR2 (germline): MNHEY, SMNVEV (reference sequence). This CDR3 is CASSQGTVGGYTF. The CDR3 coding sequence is TGTGCCAGCAGCCAAGGGACAGTGGGTGGCTACACCTTC.

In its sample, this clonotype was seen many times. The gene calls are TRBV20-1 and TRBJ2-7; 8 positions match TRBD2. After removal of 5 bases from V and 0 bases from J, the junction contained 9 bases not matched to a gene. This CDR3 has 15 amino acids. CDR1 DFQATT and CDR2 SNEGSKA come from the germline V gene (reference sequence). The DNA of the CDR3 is TGCAGTGCTTCGGGAGCGGGAGATCTCTCCTACGAGCAGTACTTC. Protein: CSASGAGDLSYEQYF.

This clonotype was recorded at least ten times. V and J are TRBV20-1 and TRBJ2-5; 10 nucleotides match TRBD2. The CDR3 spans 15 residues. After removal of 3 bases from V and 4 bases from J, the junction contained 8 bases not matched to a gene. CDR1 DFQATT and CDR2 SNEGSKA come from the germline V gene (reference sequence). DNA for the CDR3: TGCAGTGCTAGGACTCTAGCGGGAGTTGGAGAGACCCAGTACTTC. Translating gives CSARTLAGVGETQYF.

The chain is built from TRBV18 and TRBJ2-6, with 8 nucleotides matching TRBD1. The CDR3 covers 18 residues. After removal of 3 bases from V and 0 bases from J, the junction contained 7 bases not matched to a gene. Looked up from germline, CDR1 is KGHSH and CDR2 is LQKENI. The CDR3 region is CASSPAGTGDSGANVLTF. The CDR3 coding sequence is TGTGCCAGCTCACCCGCCGGGACAGGCGACTCTGGGGCCAACGTCCTGACTTTC.

The CDR3 region has the DNA TGCAGTGCTAGAGTAGGACAGATGAACACTGAAGCTTTCTTT. Protein product: CSARVGQMNTEAFF. V and J are TRBV20-1 and TRBJ1-1; D is possibly TRBD1 (6 bases). The CDR3 spans 14 residues. From germline, CDR1 is DFQATT and CDR2 SNEGSKA (reference sequence). Trimming took off 1 base at V and 0 bases at J, with 9 bases between the two ends.

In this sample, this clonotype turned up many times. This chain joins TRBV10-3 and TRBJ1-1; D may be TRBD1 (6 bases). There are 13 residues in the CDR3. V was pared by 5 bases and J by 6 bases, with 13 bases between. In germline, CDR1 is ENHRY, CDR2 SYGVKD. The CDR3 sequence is CAISKQGYPEAFF. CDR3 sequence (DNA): TGTGCCATCAGTAAACAGGGTTATCCTGAAGCTTTCTTT.

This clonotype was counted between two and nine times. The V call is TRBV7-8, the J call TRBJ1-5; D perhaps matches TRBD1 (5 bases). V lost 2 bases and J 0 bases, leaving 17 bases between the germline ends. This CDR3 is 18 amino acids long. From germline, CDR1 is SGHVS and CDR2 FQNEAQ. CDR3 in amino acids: CASSLSTVDLDSNQPQHF. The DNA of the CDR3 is TGTGCCAGCAGCTTATCGACAGTCGATCTGGATAGCAATCAGCCCCAGCATTTT.

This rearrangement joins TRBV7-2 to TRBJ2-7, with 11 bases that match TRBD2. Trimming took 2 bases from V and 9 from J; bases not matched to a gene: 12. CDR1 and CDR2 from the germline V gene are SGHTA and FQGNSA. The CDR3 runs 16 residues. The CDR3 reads CASSLLLAGGPKGQYF. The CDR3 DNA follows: TGTGCCAGCAGCTTATTGTTAGCGGGAGGGCCCAAAGGGCAGTACTTC.

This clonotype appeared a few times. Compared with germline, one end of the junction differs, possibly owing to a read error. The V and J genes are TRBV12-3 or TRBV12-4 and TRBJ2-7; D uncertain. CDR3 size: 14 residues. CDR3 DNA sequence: TGTGCCAGCGGTTTAGCAGGAAACTCCTACGAGCAGTACTTC. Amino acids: CASGLAGNSYEQYF.

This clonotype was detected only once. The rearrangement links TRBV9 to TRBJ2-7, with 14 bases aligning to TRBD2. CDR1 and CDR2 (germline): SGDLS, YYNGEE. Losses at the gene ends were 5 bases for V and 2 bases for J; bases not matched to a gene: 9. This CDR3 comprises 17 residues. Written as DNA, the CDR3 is TGTGCCAGCAGTAAGGAAGTGGGACTAGCGGGAGCCTACGAGCAGTACTTC. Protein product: CASSKEVGLAGAYEQYF.

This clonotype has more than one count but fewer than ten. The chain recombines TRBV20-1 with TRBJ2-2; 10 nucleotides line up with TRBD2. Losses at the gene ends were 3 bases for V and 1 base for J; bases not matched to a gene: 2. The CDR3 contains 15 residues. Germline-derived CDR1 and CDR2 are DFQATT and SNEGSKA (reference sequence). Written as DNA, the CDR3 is TGCAGTGCTAGTATAGCGGGAGGGAACACCGGGGAGCTGTTTTTT. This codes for CSASIAGGNTGELFF.